This TCR beta chain was found in a study of blood T cell repertoires in COVID-19. Study information: The origin of the acute and convalescent COVID-19 samples was the United States, Italy and Spain.

Sequencing used immunoSEQ multiplex PCR; TCRdb keeps in-frame clones, though not all of them. Counted here are 190,000 or so clones, roughly 89% occurring once; the ten biggest clones make up around 0.88%. Trimming left V 3 bases short and J 1 base short, with 13 bases between. From germline, CDR1 is SGHNT and CDR2 YYREEE (reference sequence). CDR3 length: 15 residues. The clonotype comes from a woman aged 18-29 years who had recovered from COVID-19. V and J are TRBV5-4 and TRBJ1-1; D remains ambiguous. Sequenced sample: peripheral blood. In DNA, the CDR3 is TGTGCCAGCAGCTGGGAGAGGGTACCGAACACTGAAGCTTTCTTT. This encodes CASSWERVPNTEAFF.